The 18 T cell receptor beta chains below were found in one sample sequenced in a study of T-cell memory formation after mild COVID-19. Each CDR3 protein gets one entry after TCRdb re-called the 5' RACE reads with MiXCR. The repertoire holds about 290,000 distinct CDR3 sequences, with around 15% as singletons. Input material: PBMCs or a T cell subset sorted from them (not recorded which). The source of these receptors is a man between 18 and 35 years old who had mild COVID-19 (a few samples of this study predate the infection). Cell type and time point are not known.

This clonotype was recorded a few times. The chain is built from TRBV3-1 and TRBJ1-1; perhaps TRBD1 as D (5 bases). Germline V gene sequence: CDR1 LGHDT, CDR2 YNNKEL (reference sequence). V lost 3 bases to trimming and J lost 4 bases, with 6 bases between them. The CDR3 consists of 12 residues. CDR3 sequence reads: CASSHQGTEAFF. In nucleotides, the CDR3 is TGTGCCAGCAGCCACCAGGGCACTGAAGCTTTCTTT.

This rearrangement joins TRBV11-2 to TRBJ2-5; D uncertain. V lost 2 bases and J lost 4, with 11 bases in between. From germline, CDR1 is SGHAT and CDR2 FQNNGV. The CDR3 covers 14 residues. The DNA of the CDR3 is TGTGCCAGCAGCTTATCATCGGGTCTAGAGACCCAGTACTTC. This translates into CASSLSSGLETQYF.

This clonotype was observed a few times. This CDR3 reads CSVVPGGLQETQYF. The DNA for the CDR3 is TGCAGCGTTGTTCCGGGGGGCCTCCAAGAGACCCAGTACTTC. The chain combines TRBV29-1 with TRBJ2-5, with D perhaps matching TRBD2 (7 bases). Trimming took off 4 bases at V and 1 base at J, with 13 bases between the two ends. Germline V gives CDR1 SQVTM, CDR2 ANQGSEA. The CDR3 is 14 residues long.

This clonotype was recorded many times. The chain recombines TRBV7-3 with TRBJ2-1; D might be TRBD2 (5 bases). Trimming took 5 bases from V and 8 from J, leaving 13 bases between them. CDR3 length equals 13 residues. The germline CDR1 and CDR2 sequences are SGHTA and FQGTGA. CDR3 in amino acids: CASSPSPEDEQFF. DNA of the CDR3: TGTGCCAGCAGCCCGAGCCCGGAGGATGAGCAGTTCTTC. The full variable domain, in which reference TRBV7-3 and TRBJ2-1 provide the parts outside the CDR3, is GAGVSQTPSNKVTEKGKYVELRCDPISGHTALYWYRQSLGQGPEFLIYFQGTGAADDSGLPNDRFFAVRPEGSVSTLKIQRTERGDSAVYLCASSPSPEDEQFFGPGTRLTVL.

This clonotype was detected only once. This chain links TRBV9 with TRBJ1-2; 10 bases align to TRBD1. This CDR3 is built from 13 residues. The germline V gene has CDR1 SGDLS and CDR2 YYNGEE. V lost 4 bases and J lost 9; bases outside the gene matches: 6. The CDR3 DNA is TGTGCCAGCAGCTTGACAGGGGGCGGTCGCTACACCTTC. Protein product: CASSLTGGGRYTF.

This chain connects TRBV21-1 to TRBJ1-2; the table's TRBD1 call for D was not verified on the DNA. TRBV21-1 is recorded as a pseudogene. This CDR3 contains 16 residues. The CDR3 DNA sequence: TGTGCCAGCAGCAAGAACCGGGACAGGGGAGACTATGGCTACACCTTC. It yields the protein CASSKNRDRGDYGYTF.

The V gene is TRBV7-8, the J gene TRBJ1-2; D is perhaps TRBD1 (6 bases). The length of the CDR3 is 16 residues. Germline-derived CDR1 and CDR2 are SGHVS and FQNEAQ. Trimming removed 1 base at V and 2 bases at J, with 14 bases between. CDR3: CASSLGHGGLNYGYTF. The CDR3 nucleotides are TGTGCCAGCAGCTTAGGCCACGGGGGCTTGAACTATGGCTACACCTTC.

In its sample, this clonotype was seen a few times. The V call is TRBV4-1, the J call TRBJ1-3; 9 bases are a match to TRBD1. The length of the CDR3 is 16 residues. Germline values: CDR1 MGHRA, CDR2 YSYEKL. V was pared by 3 bases and J by 4 bases, with 7 bases of the junction left unmatched. The CDR3 nucleotides read TGCGCCAGCAGCCAGCCAACAGGGGGCTCCGGAAACACCATATATTTT. Encoded protein: CASSQPTGGSGNTIYF.

Only a few counts were recorded for this clonotype. The chain uses TRBV4-1 and TRBJ2-3, with TRBD2 identical over 13 bases. Germline loops: CDR1 MGHRA, CDR2 YSYEKL. The CDR3 totals 16 residues. V shed 0 bases and J 6 bases; nucleotides not matched to a gene: 3. CDR3 sequence reads: CASSQELAGGRDTQYF. Written as DNA, the CDR3 is TGCGCCAGCAGCCAAGAACTAGCGGGGGGGCGTGATACGCAGTATTTT.

J is TRBJ2-7 and V is TRBV20-1, with 9 bases that match TRBD1. V trimming: 1 base; J trimming: 4 bases; junction bases outside the gene matches: 11. Germline assignment: CDR1 DFQATT and CDR2 SNEGSKA (reference sequence). There are 16 residues in the CDR3. The CDR3 reads CSARGGTGFPTYEQYV. The CDR3 nucleotides are TGCAGTGCTAGAGGCGGGACAGGGTTCCCGACATACGAGCAGTACGTC.

This clonotype was counted many times. The chain couples TRBV9 to TRBJ2-2; D remains ambiguous. Trimming removed 1 base at V and 0 bases at J, with 1 base between. The CDR3 totals 13 residues. Germline values: CDR1 SGDLS, CDR2 YYNGEE. CDR3 residues: CASSVTNTGELFF. Written as DNA, the CDR3 is TGTGCCAGCAGCGTAACGAACACCGGGGAGCTGTTTTTT.

This clonotype was observed a handful of times. The chain combines TRBV4-2 with TRBJ1-2, with 10 bases identical to TRBD1. From germline, CDR1 is LGHNA and CDR2 YNFKEQ. The trim removed 4 bases at V and 7 bases at J, leaving 12 bases unmatched. This CDR3 is 16 amino acids long. The CDR3 reads CASSLKPGDRGFGYTF. The DNA for the CDR3 is TGTGCCAGCAGCCTAAAGCCGGGGGACAGGGGATTTGGCTACACCTTC.

CDR3 amino acids: CSVEDQGVRSTF. As DNA, the CDR3 is TGCAGCGTTGAAGATCAGGGAGTCAGGAGCACCTTC. The genes are TRBV29-1 and TRBJ1-2; D possibly corresponds to TRBD1 (5 bases). The CDR3 loop spans 12 amino acids. The V end was cut by 0 bases, the J end by 13 bases, with 15 bases between. Per the germline V gene, CDR1 is SQVTM and CDR2 is ANQGSEA.

The rearrangement joins TRBV6-6 to TRBJ1-6; no definite D call. The V end lost 8 bases, the J end lost 1 base, and 9 bases lay between the germline ends. CDR3 length: 14 residues. Germline values: CDR1 MNHNY, CDR2 SVGAGI (reference sequence). DNA for the CDR3: TGTGCCAGCCGGAGGGCATCCTATAATTCACCCCTCCACTTT. This encodes CASRRASYNSPLHF.

The sample holds a few counts of this clonotype. This chain connects TRBV15 to TRBJ1-4; 8 nucleotides match TRBD1. Losses at the gene ends were 2 bases for V and 8 bases for J; bases not matched to a gene: 7. Germline values: CDR1 LNHNV, CDR2 YYDKDF (reference sequence). CDR3 length: 15 residues. The chain's CDR3 is CATSRMGQVGEKLFF. CDR3 bases: TGTGCCACCAGCAGAATGGGACAGGTCGGAGAAAAACTGTTTTTT.

Only a few counts were recorded for this clonotype. The chain combines TRBV20-1 with TRBJ2-2; tentatively, D is TRBD2 (6 bases). V lost 2 bases to trimming and J lost 3 bases, with 7 bases between them. CDR1 and CDR2 (germline): DFQATT, SNEGSKA (reference sequence). The CDR3 has 13 amino acids. DNA of the CDR3: TGCAGTGCTAGACCGGGGGACACCGGGGAGCTGTTTTTT. This translates into CSARPGDTGELFF.

This clonotype has only a few counts. V gene TRBV5-1 combines with J gene TRBJ2-2; D ambiguous. This CDR3 comprises 14 residues. Germline CDR1 reads SGHRS; CDR2 reads YFSETQ. Trimming cost V 0 bases and J 6 bases, with 9 bases left between them. CDR3 sequence: CASSLAVLPGELFF. The CDR3 bases are TGCGCCAGCAGCTTGGCAGTACTTCCCGGGGAGCTGTTTTTT.

This clonotype appeared a few times. The rearrangement uses TRBV7-9 and TRBJ1-3; D is ambiguous. In germline, CDR1 is SEHNR, CDR2 FQNEAQ (reference sequence). With 5 bases removed from V and 0 bases from J, the gap between germline ends came to 17 bases. The CDR3 runs 17 residues. CDR3 in DNA: TGTGCCAGCAGCCCCCTGGGCCAGGCCGGCTCTGGAAACACCATATATTTT. It is translated as CASSPLGQAGSGNTIYF.